This TCR beta chain was retrieved from a study of T cell responses to AZD1222 COVID-19 vaccine. Study-level findings and limits: A rise in Spike-specific TCR breadth and depth followed two AZD1222 doses. Seropositive status at baseline applied to only 6 or 7 AZD1222 recipients.

The V end was cut by 6 bases, the J end by 1 base, with 13 bases between. Germline V CDR1 and CDR2: MDHEN, SYDVKM. The CDR3 runs 15 residues. Clones were read by immunoSEQ multiplex PCR, and TCRdb kept only the in-frame ones, dropping some. The table lists some 88,000 clones, approximately 90% of them singletons. Comments on this clone: Its antigen is as yet unknown.

The origin of this receptor is an adult who received the AZD1222 COVID-19 vaccine. Sequenced material: peripheral blood, taken 28 days after the second AZD1222 dose. The chain couples TRBV28 to TRBJ2-1, with D perhaps matching TRBD2 (5 bases). CDR3 sequence (DNA): TGTGCCAGCAGATATGACTACCGTTCCTACAATGAGCAGTTCTTC. This sequence encodes CASRYDYRSYNEQFF.